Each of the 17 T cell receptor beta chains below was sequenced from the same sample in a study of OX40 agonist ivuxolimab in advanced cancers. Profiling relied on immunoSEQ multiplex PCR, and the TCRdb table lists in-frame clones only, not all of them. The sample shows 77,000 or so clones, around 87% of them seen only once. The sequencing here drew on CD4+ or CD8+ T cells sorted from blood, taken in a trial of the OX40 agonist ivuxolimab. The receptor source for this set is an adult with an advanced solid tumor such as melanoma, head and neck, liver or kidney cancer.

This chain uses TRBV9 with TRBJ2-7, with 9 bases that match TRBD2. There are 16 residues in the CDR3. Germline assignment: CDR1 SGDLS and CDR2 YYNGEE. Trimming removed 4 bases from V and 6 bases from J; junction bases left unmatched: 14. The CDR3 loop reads CASSPPRNSGRPEQYF. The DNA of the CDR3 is TGTGCCAGCAGCCCTCCCAGGAATAGCGGGAGACCCGAGCAGTACTTC.

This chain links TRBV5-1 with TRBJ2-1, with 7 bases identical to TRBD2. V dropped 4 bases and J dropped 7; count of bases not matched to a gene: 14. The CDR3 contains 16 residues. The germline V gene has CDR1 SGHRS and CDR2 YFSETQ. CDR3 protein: CASSPFGGRVVNEQFF. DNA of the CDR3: TGCGCCAGCAGCCCCTTTGGAGGGAGGGTGGTAAATGAGCAGTTCTTC.

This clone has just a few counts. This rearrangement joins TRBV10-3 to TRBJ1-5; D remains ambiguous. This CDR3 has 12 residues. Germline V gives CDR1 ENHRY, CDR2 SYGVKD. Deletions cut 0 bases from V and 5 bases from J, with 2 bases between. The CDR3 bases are TGTGCCATCAGTGAGTCTTATCAGCCCCAGCATTTT. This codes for CAISESYQPQHF.

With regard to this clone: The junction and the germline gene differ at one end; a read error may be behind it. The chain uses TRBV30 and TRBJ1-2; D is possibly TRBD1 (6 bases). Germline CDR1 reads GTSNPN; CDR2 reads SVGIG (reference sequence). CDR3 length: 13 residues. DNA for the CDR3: TGTGCGTGGAATACAGGGTATGACTATGGCTACACCTTC. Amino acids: CAWNTGYDYGYTF.

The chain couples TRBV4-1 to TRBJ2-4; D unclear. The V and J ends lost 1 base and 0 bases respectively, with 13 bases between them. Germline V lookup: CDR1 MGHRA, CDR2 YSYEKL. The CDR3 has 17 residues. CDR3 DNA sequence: TGCGCCAGCAGCCAAGTTGAGGCCTCCTCAGCCAAAAACATTCAGTACTTC. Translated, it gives CASSQVEASSAKNIQYF.

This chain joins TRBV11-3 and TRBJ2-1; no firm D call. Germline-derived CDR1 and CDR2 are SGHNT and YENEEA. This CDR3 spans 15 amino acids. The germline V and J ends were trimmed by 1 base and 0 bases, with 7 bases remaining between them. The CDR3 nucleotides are TGTGCCAGCAGCTTAGGCGCCAACTCCTACAATGAGCAGTTCTTC. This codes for CASSLGANSYNEQFF.

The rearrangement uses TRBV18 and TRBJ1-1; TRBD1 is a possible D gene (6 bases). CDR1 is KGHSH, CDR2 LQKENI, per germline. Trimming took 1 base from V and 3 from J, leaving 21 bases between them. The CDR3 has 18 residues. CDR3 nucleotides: TGTGCCAGCTCACCACGGTACCCTGGGGGCAAGTCTTACACTGAAGCTTTCTTT. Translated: CASSPRYPGGKSYTEAFF.

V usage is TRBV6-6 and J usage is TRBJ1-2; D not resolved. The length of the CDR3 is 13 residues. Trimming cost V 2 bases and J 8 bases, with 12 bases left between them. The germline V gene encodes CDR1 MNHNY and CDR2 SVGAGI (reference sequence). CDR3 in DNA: TGTGCCAGCAGTTACACTCTTGTCGGCGGCTACACCTTC. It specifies CASSYTLVGGYTF.

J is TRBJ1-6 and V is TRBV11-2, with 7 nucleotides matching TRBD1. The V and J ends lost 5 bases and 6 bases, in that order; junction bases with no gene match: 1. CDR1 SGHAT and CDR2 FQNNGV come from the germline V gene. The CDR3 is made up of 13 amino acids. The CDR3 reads CASSGTVNSPLHF. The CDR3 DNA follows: TGTGCCAGCAGCGGGACAGTTAATTCACCCCTCCACTTT.

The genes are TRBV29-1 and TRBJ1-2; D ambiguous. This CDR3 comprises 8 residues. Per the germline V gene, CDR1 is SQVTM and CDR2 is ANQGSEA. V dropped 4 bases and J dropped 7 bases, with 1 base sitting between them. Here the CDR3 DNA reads TGCAGCGTTGGTGGCTACACCTTC. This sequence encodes CSVGGYTF.

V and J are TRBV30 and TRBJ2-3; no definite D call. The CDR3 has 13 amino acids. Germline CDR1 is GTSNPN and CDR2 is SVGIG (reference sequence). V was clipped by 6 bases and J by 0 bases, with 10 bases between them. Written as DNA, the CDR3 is TGTGCCTGCGCCCCCCAGAGCACAGATACGCAGTATTTT. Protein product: CACAPQSTDTQYF.

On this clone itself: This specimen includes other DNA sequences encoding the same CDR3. The CDR3, as DNA: TGTGCCAGCAGTGTGGGACAGGGAGACACTGAAGCTTTCTTT. Translating gives CASSVGQGDTEAFF. The rearrangement joins TRBV6-1 to TRBJ1-1; the match to TRBD1 covers 9 bases. CDR3 length equals 14 residues. The J segment lost 3 bases and the V segment lost 4 bases, leaving 3 bases of the junction unmatched. CDR1 and CDR2 (germline): MNHNS, SASEGT.

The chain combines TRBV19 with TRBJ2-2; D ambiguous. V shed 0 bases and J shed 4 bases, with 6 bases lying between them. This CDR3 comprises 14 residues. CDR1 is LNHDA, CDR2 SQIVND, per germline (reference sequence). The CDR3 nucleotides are TGTGCCAGTAGTATAGATTCGGGCACCGGGGAGCTGTTTTTT. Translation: CASSIDSGTGELFF.

Written as DNA, the CDR3 is TGTGCCAGCAGCTTAGCTGGGGCGGGAACGGAGCAGTTCTTC. This sequence encodes CASSLAGAGTEQFF. This chain joins TRBV7-9 and TRBJ2-1; perhaps TRBD2 as D (6 bases). V lost 0 bases and J 10 bases, leaving 13 bases between the germline ends. The CDR3 sequence is 14 residues long. Germline assignment: CDR1 SEHNR and CDR2 FQNEAQ (reference sequence).

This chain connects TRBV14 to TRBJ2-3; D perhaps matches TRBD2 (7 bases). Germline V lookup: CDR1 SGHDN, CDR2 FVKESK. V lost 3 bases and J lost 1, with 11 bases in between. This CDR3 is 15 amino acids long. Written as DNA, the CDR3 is TGTGCCAGCAGCCACGGGGGGCGCGGCACAGATACGCAGTATTTT. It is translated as CASSHGGRGTDTQYF. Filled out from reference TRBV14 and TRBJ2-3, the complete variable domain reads EAGVTQFPSHSVIEKGQTVTLRCDPISGHDNLYWYRRVMGKEIKFLLHFVKESKQDESGMPNNRFLAERTGGTYSTLKVQPAELEDSGVYFCASSHGGRGTDTQYFGPGTRLTVL.

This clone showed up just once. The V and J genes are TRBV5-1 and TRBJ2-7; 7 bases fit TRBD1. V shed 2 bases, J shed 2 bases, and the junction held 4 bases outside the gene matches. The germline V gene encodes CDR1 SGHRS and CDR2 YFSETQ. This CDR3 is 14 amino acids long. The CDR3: CASSLTGAAYEQYF. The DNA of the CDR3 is TGCGCCAGCAGCTTAACAGGGGCGGCCTACGAGCAGTACTTC. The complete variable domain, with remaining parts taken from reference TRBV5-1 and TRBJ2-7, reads KAGVTQTPRYLIKTRGQQVTLSCSPISGHRSVSWYQQTPGQGLQFLFEYFSETQRNKGNFPGRFSGRQFSNSRSEMNVSTLELGDSALYLCASSLTGAAYEQYFGPGTRLTVT.

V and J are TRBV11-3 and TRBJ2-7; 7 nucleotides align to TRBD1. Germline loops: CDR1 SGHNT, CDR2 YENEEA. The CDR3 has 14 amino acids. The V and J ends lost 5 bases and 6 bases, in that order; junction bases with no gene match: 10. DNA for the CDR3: TGTGCCAGCAGCCCACGACAGGGTTCCGGCGAGCAGTACTTC. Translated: CASSPRQGSGEQYF.